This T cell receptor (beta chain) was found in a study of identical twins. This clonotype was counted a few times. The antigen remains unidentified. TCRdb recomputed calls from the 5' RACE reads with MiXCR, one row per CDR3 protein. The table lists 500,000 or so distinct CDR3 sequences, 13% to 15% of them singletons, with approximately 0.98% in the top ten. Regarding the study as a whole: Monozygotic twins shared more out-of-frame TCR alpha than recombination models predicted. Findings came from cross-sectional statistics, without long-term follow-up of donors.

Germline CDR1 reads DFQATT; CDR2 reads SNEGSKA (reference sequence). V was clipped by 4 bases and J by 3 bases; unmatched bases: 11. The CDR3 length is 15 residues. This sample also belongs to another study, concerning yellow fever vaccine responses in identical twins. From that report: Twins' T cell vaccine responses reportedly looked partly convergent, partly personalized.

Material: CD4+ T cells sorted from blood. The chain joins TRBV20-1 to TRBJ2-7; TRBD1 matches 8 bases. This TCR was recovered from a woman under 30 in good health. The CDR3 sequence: CSATDPAGTGYEQYF. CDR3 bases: TGCAGTGCTACGGACCCGGCCGGGACAGGCTACGAGCAGTACTTC.